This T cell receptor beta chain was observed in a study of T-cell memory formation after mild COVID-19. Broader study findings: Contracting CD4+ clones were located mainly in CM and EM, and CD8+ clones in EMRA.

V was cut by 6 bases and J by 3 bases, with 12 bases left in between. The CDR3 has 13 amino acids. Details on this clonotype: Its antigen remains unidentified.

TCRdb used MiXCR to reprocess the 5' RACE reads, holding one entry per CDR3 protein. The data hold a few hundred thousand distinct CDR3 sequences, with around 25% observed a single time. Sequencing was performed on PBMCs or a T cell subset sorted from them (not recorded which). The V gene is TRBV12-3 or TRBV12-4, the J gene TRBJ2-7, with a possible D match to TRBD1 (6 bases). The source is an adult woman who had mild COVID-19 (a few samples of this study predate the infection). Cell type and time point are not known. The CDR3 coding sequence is TGTGCCAGCAGGAAACAGGGTTACTACGAGCAGTACTTC. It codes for CASRKQGYYEQYF.